The 19 T cell receptor beta chains below come from one sample, sequenced in a study of blood T cell repertoires in COVID-19. Only in-frame clones appear in the TCRdb table, and some are missing; sequencing was by immunoSEQ multiplex PCR. The sample yields 150,000 to 200,000 clones, roughly 75% seen once. Sequenced sample: peripheral blood. These receptors all come from a man between 65 and 85 years old with active or convalescent COVID-19.

The J gene is TRBJ1-3, the V gene TRBV6-5; D might be TRBD1 (5 bases). The CDR3 length is 16 residues. V was clipped by 1 base and J by 2 bases, with 12 bases between them. Germline CDR1 reads MNHEY; CDR2 reads SVGAGI. The CDR3 spells CASSYFQGSTGNTIYF. CDR3 bases: TGTGCCAGCAGTTACTTTCAGGGTTCAACTGGAAACACCATATATTTT.

The gene calls are TRBV15 and TRBJ2-1, with D possibly TRBD1 on 5 matching bases. The CDR3 consists of 15 residues. CDR1 and CDR2 (germline): LNHNV, YYDKDF (reference sequence). V shed 6 bases and J shed 7 bases, with 19 bases lying between them. CDR3 sequence: CATSLRVTEGNEQFF. Here the CDR3 DNA reads TGTGCCACCAGTTTGAGAGTGACAGAAGGTAATGAGCAGTTCTTC.

This clone was seen only once. The chain couples TRBV7-9 to TRBJ2-7, with TRBD2 matching 15 bases. The CDR3 spans 16 residues. Per germline, CDR1 SEHNR and CDR2 FQNEAQ (reference sequence). Trimming removed 5 bases from V and 5 bases from J; junction bases left unmatched: 7. CDR3 nucleotides: TGTGCCAGCAGCCCCGGGACTAGCGGGAGGTCCGACGAGCAGTACTTC. Its protein product is CASSPGTSGRSDEQYF.

The V gene is TRBV19, the J gene TRBJ2-5; maybe TRBD1 (6 bases). This CDR3 has 16 residues. Germline V lookup: CDR1 LNHDA, CDR2 SQIVND (reference sequence). V was trimmed by 6 bases and J by 1 base, leaving 18 bases between them. CDR3 sequence: CASRARPGAIQETQYF. The CDR3 DNA follows: TGTGCCAGTAGGGCCAGGCCAGGGGCCATCCAAGAGACCCAGTACTTC.

J is TRBJ2-1 and V is TRBV3-1 (or the pseudogene TRBV3-2); maybe TRBD1 (6 bases). The CDR3 sequence is 16 residues long. The germline gives CDR1 LGHDT, CDR2 YNNKEL (reference sequence). Trimming removed 0 bases at V and 2 bases at J, with 11 bases between. CDR3 amino acids: CASSQEGQIPYNEQFF. CDR3 in DNA: TGTGCCAGCAGCCAAGAAGGACAGATCCCCTACAATGAGCAGTTCTTC.

The chain joins TRBV19 to TRBJ1-2; D call uncertain. The CDR3 has 11 amino acids. Germline CDR1 LNHDA, CDR2 SQIVND (reference sequence). V was cut by 6 bases and J by 6 bases, with 8 bases left in between. Written as DNA, the CDR3 is TGTGCCAGTAGAGTGGGCGATGGCTACACCTTC. Protein product: CASRVGDGYTF. Full variable domain (outside the CDR3, taken from reference TRBV19 and TRBJ1-2): DGGITQSPKYLFRKEGQNVTLSCEQNLNHDAMYWYRQDPGQGLRLIYYSQIVNDFQKGDIAEGYSVSREKKESFPLTVTSAQKNPTAFYLCASRVGDGYTFGSGTRLTVV.

The CDR3 protein is CASRSDGKNTEAFF. CDR3 sequence (DNA): TGTGCCAGTAGATCGGACGGGAAGAACACTGAAGCTTTCTTT. The V gene is TRBV19, the J gene TRBJ1-1; D ambiguous. V was cut by 6 bases and J by 1 base, with 12 bases left in between. Germline CDR1 reads LNHDA; CDR2 reads SQIVND (reference sequence). This CDR3 has 14 amino acids.

CDR3 sequence (DNA): TGTGCCAGCAGTTTATCTACAGTCCAGCCCCAGCATTTT. Residues: CASSLSTVQPQHF. This chain links TRBV27 with TRBJ1-5, with D uncertain. Germline CDR1 MNHEY, CDR2 SMNVEV (reference sequence). The V and J ends lost 0 bases and 7 bases respectively, with 7 bases between them. The CDR3 has 13 residues.

The V gene is TRBV2, the J gene TRBJ1-6, with unresolved D. The V end was cut by 3 bases, the J end by 4 bases, with 10 bases between. Per germline, CDR1 SNHLY and CDR2 FYNNEI. The CDR3 has 15 amino acids. In DNA form, the CDR3 reads TGTGCCAGCAGTGATGAGGGCCCGTATAATTCACCCCTCCACTTT. This encodes CASSDEGPYNSPLHF. Based on the CDR3 plus reference TRBV2 and TRBJ1-6, the full variable domain is EPEVTQTPSHQVTQMGQEVILRCVPISNHLYFYWYRQILGQKVEFLVSFYNNEISEKSEIFDDQFSVERPDGSNFTLKIRSTKLEDSAMYFCASSDEGPYNSPLHFGNGTRLTVT.

This chain connects TRBV30 to TRBJ2-1, with no clear D. Germline values: CDR1 GTSNPN, CDR2 SVGIG (reference sequence). The CDR3 covers 11 residues. Between the trimmed V and J ends, which lost 1 base and 13 bases, there was a span of 11 bases. In DNA, the CDR3 is TGTGCCTGGAGTGGAAGACTGGTTCAGTTCTTC. It codes for CAWSGRLVQFF.

CDR3 amino acids: CASSHYGYTF. CDR3 bases: TGTGCCAGTAGCCATTATGGCTACACCTTC. This chain joins TRBV19 and TRBJ1-2; D is unclear. The CDR3 consists of 10 residues. CDR1 LNHDA and CDR2 SQIVND come from the germline V gene (reference sequence). The germline V and J ends were trimmed by 6 bases and 5 bases, with 4 bases remaining between them.

This rearrangement joins TRBV28 to TRBJ2-7; 8 nucleotides agree with TRBD2. The trim removed 5 bases at V and 5 bases at J, leaving 14 bases unmatched. The CDR3 runs to 16 residues. Germline V lookup: CDR1 MDHEN, CDR2 SYDVKM. The CDR3 DNA reads as TGTGCCAGCAGTCCCCTCCCTCAGCGGGAGAAGGACGAGCAGTACTTC. Protein sequence: CASSPLPQREKDEQYF.

The rearrangement uses TRBV5-1 and TRBJ2-1; 13 nucleotides match TRBD2. The CDR3 is 18 residues long. Germline loops: CDR1 SGHRS, CDR2 YFSETQ. V shed 4 bases, J shed 0 bases, and the junction held 7 bases outside the gene matches. The CDR3 loop reads CASSRTSGGLSSYNEQFF. The CDR3 nucleotides read TGCGCCAGCAGCCGGACTAGCGGGGGCCTCAGCTCCTACAATGAGCAGTTCTTC.

The chain is built from TRBV19 and TRBJ1-5; D not resolved. Germline CDR1 LNHDA, CDR2 SQIVND (reference sequence). There are 18 residues in the CDR3. Trimming stripped 5 bases from V and 1 base from J, with 21 bases between. The CDR3 region has the DNA TGTGCCAGTAGTCTGGACGTCTTGGTGCCGGGGAGCAATCAGCCCCAGCATTTT. It is translated as CASSLDVLVPGSNQPQHF.

The rearrangement joins TRBV7-9 to TRBJ2-3, with TRBD2 matching over 8 bases. V lost 3 bases and J lost 3; bases outside the gene matches: 5. From germline, CDR1 is SEHNR and CDR2 FQNEAQ (reference sequence). This CDR3 has 15 amino acids. CDR3 amino acids: CASSFSGMVTDTQYF. As DNA, the CDR3 is TGTGCCAGCAGCTTTAGCGGGATGGTGACAGATACGCAGTATTTT.

This chain uses TRBV14 with TRBJ2-3; unclear D gene. Germline lookup yields CDR1 SGHDN and CDR2 FVKESK. The V gene lost 4 bases and the J gene lost 6 bases, with 14 bases spanning the gap. There are 14 residues in the CDR3. For the CDR3, the DNA is TGTGCCAGCAGCCCTCAGGTTGTCAGCGATACGCAGTATTTT. It specifies CASSPQVVSDTQYF.

The CDR3, as DNA: TGTGCCACCGGGGAGACAGGGAACACCGGGGAGCTGTTTTTT. It encodes CATGETGNTGELFF. The V call is TRBV7-3, the J call TRBJ2-2, with D possibly being TRBD1 (6 bases). Trimming pared 10 bases from V and 1 base from J, leaving 13 bases between. The CDR3 length is 14 residues. Germline CDR1 and CDR2: SGHTA and FQGTGA.

The chain joins TRBV4-3 to TRBJ1-6; perhaps TRBD1 as D (5 bases). The V and J ends lost 0 bases and 6 bases respectively, with 9 bases between them. The germline V gene encodes CDR1 LGHNA and CDR2 YSLEER. This CDR3 spans 15 amino acids. CDR3 in DNA: TGCGCCAGCAGCCAAGAACAGGAGTCTAATTCACCCCTCCACTTT. It yields the protein CASSQEQESNSPLHF.

The chain recombines TRBV30 with TRBJ2-5, with TRBD1 matching 9 bases. Germline V gene data show CDR1 as GTSNPN and CDR2 as SVGIG (reference sequence). The CDR3 is made up of 13 amino acids. CDR3 protein: CALGQGHQETQYF. The CDR3 DNA reads TGTGCTTTGGGACAGGGACACCAAGAGACCCAGTACTTC.